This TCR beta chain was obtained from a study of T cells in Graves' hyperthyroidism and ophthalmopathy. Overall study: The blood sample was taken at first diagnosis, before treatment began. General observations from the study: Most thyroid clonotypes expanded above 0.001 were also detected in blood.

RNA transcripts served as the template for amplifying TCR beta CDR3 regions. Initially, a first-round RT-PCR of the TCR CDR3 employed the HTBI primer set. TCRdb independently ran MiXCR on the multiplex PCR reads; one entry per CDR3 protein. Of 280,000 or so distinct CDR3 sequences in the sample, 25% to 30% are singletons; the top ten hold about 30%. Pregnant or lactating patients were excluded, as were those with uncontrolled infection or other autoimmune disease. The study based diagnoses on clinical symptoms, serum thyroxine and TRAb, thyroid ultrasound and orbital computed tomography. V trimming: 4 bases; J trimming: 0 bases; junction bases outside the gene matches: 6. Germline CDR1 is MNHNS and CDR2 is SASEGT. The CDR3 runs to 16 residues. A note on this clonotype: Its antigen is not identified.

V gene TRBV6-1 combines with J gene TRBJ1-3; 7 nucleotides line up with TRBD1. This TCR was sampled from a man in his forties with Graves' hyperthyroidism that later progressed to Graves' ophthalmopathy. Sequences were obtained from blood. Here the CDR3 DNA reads TGTGCCAGCAGTGCCGACAGGGTCCTCTCTGGAAACACCATATATTTT. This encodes CASSADRVLSGNTIYF.